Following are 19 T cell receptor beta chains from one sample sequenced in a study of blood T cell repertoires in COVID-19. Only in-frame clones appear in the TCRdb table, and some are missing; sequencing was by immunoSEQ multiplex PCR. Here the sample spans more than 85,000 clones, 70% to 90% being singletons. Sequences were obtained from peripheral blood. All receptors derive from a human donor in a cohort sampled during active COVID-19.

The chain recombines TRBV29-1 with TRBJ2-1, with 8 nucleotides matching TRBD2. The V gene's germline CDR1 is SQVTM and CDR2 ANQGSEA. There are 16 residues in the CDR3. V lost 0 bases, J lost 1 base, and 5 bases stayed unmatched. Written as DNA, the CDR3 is TGCAGCGTTGAAGATGTCGGCGGGAGGTCCTACAATGAGCAGTTCTTC. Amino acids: CSVEDVGGRSYNEQFF.

The CDR3 sequence is CASSVIGTGVGYTF. DNA for the CDR3: TGTGCCAGCAGCGTAATCGGGACAGGAGTTGGCTACACCTTC. The genes are TRBV9 and TRBJ1-2; 8 bases map to TRBD1. V lost 1 base and J lost 7; bases outside the gene matches: 6. The CDR3 extends over 14 amino acids. Germline V gene sequence: CDR1 SGDLS, CDR2 YYNGEE. The full variable domain, with the rest looked up from reference TRBV9 and TRBJ1-2, is DSGVTQTPKHLITATGQRVTLRCSPRSGDLSVYWYQQSLDQGLQFLIQYYNGEERAKGNILERFSAQQFPDLHSELNLSSLELGDSALYFCASSVIGTGVGYTFGSGTRLTVV.

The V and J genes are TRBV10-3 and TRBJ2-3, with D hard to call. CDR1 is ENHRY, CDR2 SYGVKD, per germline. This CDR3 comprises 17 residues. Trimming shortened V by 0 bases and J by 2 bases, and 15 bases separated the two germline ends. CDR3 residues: CAISESSRSITTDTQYF. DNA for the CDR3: TGTGCCATCAGTGAGTCGTCACGGTCAATTACCACAGATACGCAGTATTTT.

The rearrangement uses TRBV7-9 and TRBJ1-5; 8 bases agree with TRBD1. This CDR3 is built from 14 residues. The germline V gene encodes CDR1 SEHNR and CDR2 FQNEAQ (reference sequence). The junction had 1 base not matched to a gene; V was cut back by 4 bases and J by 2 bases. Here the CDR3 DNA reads TGTGCCAGCAGCTCGGGACAGGGCAATCAGCCCCAGCATTTT. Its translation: CASSSGQGNQPQHF.

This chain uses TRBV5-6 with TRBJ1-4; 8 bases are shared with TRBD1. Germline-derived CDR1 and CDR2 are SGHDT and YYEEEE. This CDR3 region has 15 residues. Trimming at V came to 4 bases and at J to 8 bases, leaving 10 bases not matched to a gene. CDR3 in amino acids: CASSLMTGAGEKLFF. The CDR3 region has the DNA TGTGCCAGCAGCCTAATGACAGGGGCAGGGGAAAAACTGTTTTTT.

CDR3 coding DNA: TGTGCCTGGGGCTCCCCTAGCGGGGGTACGCAGTATTTT. Translation: CAWGSPSGGTQYF. J is TRBJ2-3 and V is TRBV30; 10 bases match TRBD2. Germline trimming cut 5 bases from V and 8 bases from J; bases unmatched to any gene: 7. The CDR3 consists of 13 residues. In germline, CDR1 is GTSNPN, CDR2 SVGIG (reference sequence).

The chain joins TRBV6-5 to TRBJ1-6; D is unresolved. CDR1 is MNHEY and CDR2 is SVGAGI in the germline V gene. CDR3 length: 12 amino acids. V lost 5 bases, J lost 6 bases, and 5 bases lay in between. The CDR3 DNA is TGTGCCAGCAGTCTCAGTAATTCACCCCTCCACTTT. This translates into CASSLSNSPLHF.

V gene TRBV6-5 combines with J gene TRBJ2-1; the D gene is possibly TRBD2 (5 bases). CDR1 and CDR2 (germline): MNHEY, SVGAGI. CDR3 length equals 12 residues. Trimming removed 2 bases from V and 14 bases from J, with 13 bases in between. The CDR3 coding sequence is TGTGCCAGCAGTTACCGGGGTGGGGTAGAGTTCTTC. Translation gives CASSYRGGVEFF.

The CDR3 here is CASSGRTGTNTGELFF. The CDR3 bases are TGTGCCAGCAGTGGACGGACAGGGACGAACACCGGGGAGCTGTTTTTT. V and J are TRBV2 and TRBJ2-2; 8 bases map to TRBD1. CDR1 is SNHLY, CDR2 FYNNEI, per germline. The CDR3 runs 16 residues. Trimming took 4 bases from V and 0 from J; bases not matched to a gene: 4.

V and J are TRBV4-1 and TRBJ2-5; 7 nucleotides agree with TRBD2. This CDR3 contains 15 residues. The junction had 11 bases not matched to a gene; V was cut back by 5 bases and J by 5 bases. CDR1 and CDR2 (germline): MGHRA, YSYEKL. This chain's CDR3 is CASSYQAGLWETQYF. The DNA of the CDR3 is TGCGCCAGCAGCTACCAAGCGGGGCTCTGGGAGACCCAGTACTTC.

The CDR3 reads CASSRQQETQYF. CDR3 in DNA: TGTGCCAGCAGCCGACAGCAAGAGACCCAGTACTTC. The genes are TRBV28 and TRBJ2-5, with a weak D call TRBD1 (5 bases). Trimming pared 6 bases from V and 2 bases from J, leaving 7 bases between. CDR1 and CDR2 (germline): MDHEN, SYDVKM. CDR3 length equals 12 residues.

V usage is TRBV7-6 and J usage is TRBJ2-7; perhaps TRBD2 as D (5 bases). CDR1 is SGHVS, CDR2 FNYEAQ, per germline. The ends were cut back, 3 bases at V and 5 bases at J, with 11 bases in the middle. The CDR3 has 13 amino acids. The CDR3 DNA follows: TGTGCCAGCAGCTTCCTACGGGGTCACGAGCAGTACTTC. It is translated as CASSFLRGHEQYF. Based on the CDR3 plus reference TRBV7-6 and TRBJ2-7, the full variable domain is GAGVSQSPRYKVTKRGQDVALRCDPISGHVSLYWYRQALGQGPEFLTYFNYEAQQDKSGLPNDRFSAERPEGSISTLTIQRTEQRDSAMYRCASSFLRGHEQYFGPGTRLTVT.

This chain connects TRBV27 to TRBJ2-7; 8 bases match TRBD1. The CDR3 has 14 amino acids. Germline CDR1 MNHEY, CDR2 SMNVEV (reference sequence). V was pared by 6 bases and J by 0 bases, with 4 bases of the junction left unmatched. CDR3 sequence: CASSKDRASYEQYF. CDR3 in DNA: TGTGCCAGCAGCAAGGACAGGGCCTCCTACGAGCAGTACTTC.

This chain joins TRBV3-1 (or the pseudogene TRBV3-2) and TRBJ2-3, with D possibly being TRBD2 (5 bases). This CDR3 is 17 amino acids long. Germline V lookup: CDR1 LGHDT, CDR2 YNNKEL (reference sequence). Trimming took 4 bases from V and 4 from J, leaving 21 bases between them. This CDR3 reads CASSPRLAYERADTQYF. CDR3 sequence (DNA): TGTGCCAGCAGCCCGAGGCTAGCCTACGAGAGGGCAGATACGCAGTATTTT.

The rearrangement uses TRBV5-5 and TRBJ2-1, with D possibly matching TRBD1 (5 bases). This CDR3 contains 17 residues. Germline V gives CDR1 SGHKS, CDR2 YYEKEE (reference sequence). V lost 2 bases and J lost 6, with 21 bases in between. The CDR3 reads CASSFSGPKSGSNEQFF. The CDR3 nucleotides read TGTGCCAGCAGCTTTTCAGGTCCAAAATCAGGGTCCAATGAGCAGTTCTTC.

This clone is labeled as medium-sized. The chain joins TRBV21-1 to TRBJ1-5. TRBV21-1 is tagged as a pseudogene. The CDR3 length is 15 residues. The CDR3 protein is CASSKGSEVHQPQHF. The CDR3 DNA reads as TGTGCCAGCAGCAAAGGTTCGGAGGTCCATCAGCCCCAGCATTTT.

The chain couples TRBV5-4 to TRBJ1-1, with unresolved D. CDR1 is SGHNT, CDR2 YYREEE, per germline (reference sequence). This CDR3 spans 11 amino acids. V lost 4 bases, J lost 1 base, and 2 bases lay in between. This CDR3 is CASSQNTEAFF. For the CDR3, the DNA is TGTGCCAGCAGCCAGAACACTGAAGCTTTCTTT. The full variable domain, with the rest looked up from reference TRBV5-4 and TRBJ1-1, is ETGVTQSPTHLIKTRGQQVTLRCSSQSGHNTVSWYQQALGQGPQFIFQYYREEENGRGNFPPRFSGLQFPNYSSELNVNALELDDSALYLCASSQNTEAFFGQGTRLTVV.

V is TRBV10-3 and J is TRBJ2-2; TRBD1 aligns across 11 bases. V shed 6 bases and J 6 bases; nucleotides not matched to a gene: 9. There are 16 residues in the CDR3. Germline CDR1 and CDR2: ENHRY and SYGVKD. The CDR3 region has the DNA TGTGCCATCAGCGGACAGGGGGCGCGGGGAGCCGGGGAGCTGTTTTTT. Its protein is CAISGQGARGAGELFF.

The CDR3 DNA follows: TGCAGCGTAGTTAGGACAGGGCTGGCCGAGCAGTACTTC. It yields the protein CSVVRTGLAEQYF. The J gene is TRBJ2-7, the V gene TRBV29-1; 8 nucleotides line up with TRBD1. Germline assignment: CDR1 SQVTM and CDR2 ANQGSEA. The ends lost 6 bases at V and 6 bases at J; junction bases unmatched: 10. The CDR3 is 13 residues long.